These 13 T cell receptor beta chains originate from one sample sequenced in a study of T cell repertoires in aging, cancer and after chemotherapy. TCR beta rearrangements were amplified from peripheral blood genomic DNA. Rearranged V-D-J TRB sequences were amplified with a mixed TRB-A/B primer pool. TCRdb processed the multiplex PCR reads anew with MiXCR; each CDR3 protein has one entry. The profile covers about 13,000 distinct CDR3 sequences, with around a quarter appearing a single time and 7.5% to 10% taken by the ten largest. The sample was blood. The receptors originated from a human donor with a blood cancer.

Within the sample, this clonotype is medium-sized. This chain links TRBV6-2 or TRBV6-3 with TRBJ2-5, with D uncertain. The V end was cut by 6 bases, the J end by 5 bases, with 7 bases between. The CDR3 consists of 11 residues. The germline V gene encodes CDR1 MNHEY and CDR2 SVGEGT. CDR3: CASSPLETQYF. The DNA for the CDR3 is TGTGCCAGCAGCCCCCTCGAGACCCAGTACTTC.

This clonotype has just a few counts. The rearrangement uses TRBV6-2 or TRBV6-3 and TRBJ1-1; 10 positions match TRBD1. Trimming at V came to 5 bases and at J to 3 bases, leaving 3 bases not matched to a gene. The CDR3 length is 14 residues. Germline-derived CDR1 and CDR2 are MNHEY and SVGEGT. For the CDR3, the DNA is TGTGCCAGCAGTAAGACAGGGGGCCACACTGAAGCTTTCTTT. It codes for CASSKTGGHTEAFF.

The chain uses TRBV24-1 and TRBJ2-3; TRBD1 matches 7 bases. The CDR3 consists of 15 residues. Germline V lookup: CDR1 KGHDR, CDR2 SFDVKD. The ends lost 4 bases at V and 9 bases at J; junction bases unmatched: 12. The CDR3 sequence is CATSEPRQGESTQYF. DNA for the CDR3: TGTGCCACCAGTGAGCCGAGACAGGGAGAATCAACGCAGTATTTT.

The genes are TRBV12-3 or TRBV12-4 and TRBJ2-7, with 7 bases identical to TRBD1. This CDR3 is built from 16 residues. Trimming at V came to 4 bases and at J to 4 bases, leaving 13 bases not matched to a gene. CDR3 region: CASSSGQVENPYEQYF. In DNA form, the CDR3 reads TGTGCCAGCAGTTCCGGACAGGTCGAAAATCCTTACGAGCAGTACTTC.

In its sample, this clonotype is medium-sized (0.01 to 0.1%). The rearrangement joins TRBV19 to TRBJ2-7; D tentatively fits TRBD1 or TRBD2 (5 bases each). Trimming removed 8 bases from V and 3 bases from J, with 17 bases in between. The CDR3 runs 14 residues. Germline CDR1 LNHDA, CDR2 SQIVND (reference sequence). In DNA form, the CDR3 reads TGTGCCAGTTCCCCGTCAGGGACCCACTACGAGCAGTACTTC. It encodes CASSPSGTHYEQYF.

The chain carries TRBV20-1 and TRBJ2-7, with a tentative D call TRBD1 (5 bases). Trimming removed 6 bases at V and 0 bases at J, with 12 bases between. This CDR3 contains 13 residues. Germline V gene data show CDR1 as DFQATT and CDR2 as SNEGSKA (reference sequence). The CDR3 DNA is TGCAGTGCCAGGGCCACCCGCTCCTACGAGCAGTACGTC. It codes for CSARATRSYEQYV.

The chain joins TRBV6-5 to TRBJ2-4; D may be TRBD1 (5 bases). The CDR3 spans 16 residues. Trimming removed 5 bases from V and 3 bases from J, with 17 bases in between. The germline CDR1 and CDR2 sequences are MNHEY and SVGAGI. The CDR3 DNA sequence: TGTGCCAGCAGTATGGACCGACAGCTAGACAAAAACATTCAGTACTTC. It specifies CASSMDRQLDKNIQYF.

This chain uses TRBV7-9 with TRBJ1-1; D perhaps matches TRBD1 (5 bases). The CDR3 contains 16 residues. V shed 5 bases and J shed 6 bases, with 22 bases lying between them. Germline assignment: CDR1 SEHNR and CDR2 FQNEAQ (reference sequence). The CDR3 reads CASSKPGQGSRAEAFF. The CDR3 DNA is TGTGCCAGCAGCAAACCGGGGCAAGGAAGTCGAGCTGAAGCTTTCTTT.

This clonotype is medium-sized by share. The gene calls are TRBV5-6 and TRBJ2-7, with 7 bases identical to TRBD1. CDR1 is SGHDT, CDR2 YYEEEE, per germline. V was clipped by 2 bases and J by 6 bases; unmatched bases: 5. The CDR3 extends over 13 amino acids. For the CDR3, the DNA is TGTGCCAGCAGCTTACTGGGACAGCCCGAGCAGTACGTC. It specifies CASSLLGQPEQYV.

CDR3: CASSFGGGRNTEAFF. The CDR3 nucleotides are TGTGCCAGCAGTTTTGGTGGAGGCCGGAACACTGAAGCTTTCTTT. The chain carries TRBV27 and TRBJ1-1; D not certain. The CDR3 has 15 residues. Deletions cut 3 bases from V and 1 base from J, with 12 bases between. Germline V gene sequence: CDR1 MNHEY, CDR2 SMNVEV (reference sequence).

This rearrangement joins TRBV12-3 or TRBV12-4 to TRBJ1-5; TRBD1 agrees at 11 bases. The J segment lost 2 bases and the V segment lost 6 bases, leaving 12 bases of the junction unmatched. The CDR3 totals 18 residues. CDR3 sequence: CASRISGRGQGGNQPQHF. In DNA, the CDR3 is TGTGCCAGCAGGATTAGTGGGAGGGGACAGGGGGGCAATCAGCCCCAGCATTTT.

This chain links TRBV24-1 with TRBJ2-2, with TRBD1 matching 7 bases. The germline V gene has CDR1 KGHDR and CDR2 SFDVKD. CDR3 length: 14 residues. V dropped 6 bases and J dropped 6; count of bases not matched to a gene: 6. The CDR3 coding sequence is TGTGCCACCAGTCCCCAGGGGGAGTCCGGGGAGCTGTTTTTT. This encodes CATSPQGESGELFF.

This clonotype was seen only once. A clone one base away is much larger, so this may be a read error. This sequence joins TRBV19 and TRBJ2-3; 7 bases line up with TRBD1. CDR3 size: 18 residues. CDR1 LNHDA and CDR2 SQIVND come from the germline V gene (reference sequence). The V gene end was trimmed by 6 bases and the J gene end by 2 bases; junction bases not matched to a gene: 17. CDR3 DNA: TGTGCCAGTAGCCCGACAGGGAATTTCGCGTCCAACACAGATACGCAGTATTTT. The encoded protein is CASSPTGNFASNTDTQYF.